This passage covers 11 T cell receptor beta chains from one sample sequenced in a study of cytomegalovirus exposure and HLA in healthy donors. Amplification used 60 Vbeta primers and 13 Jbeta primers. Sequenced by immunoSEQ multiplex PCR; TCRdb stores in-frame clones only, minus some. The table lists 95,000 to 150,000 clones, over 65% of them singletons, with about 19% in the top ten. The specimen was PBMCs. The receptors originated from a man younger than 35 in good health and CMV-seropositive.

CDR3 residues: CASIGASGFQETQYF. CDR3 bases: TGTGCCAGCATTGGGGCTAGCGGGTTCCAAGAGACCCAGTACTTC. The V and J genes are TRBV7-9 and TRBJ2-5; 8 bases line up with TRBD2. Germline CDR1 and CDR2: SEHNR and FQNEAQ (reference sequence). Losses at the gene ends were 7 bases for V and 1 base for J; bases not matched to a gene: 8. The length of the CDR3 is 15 residues.

The chain links TRBV10-3 to TRBJ2-1, with D tentatively TRBD2 (6 bases). CDR1 is ENHRY, CDR2 SYGVKD, per germline. V lost 6 bases and J 9 bases, leaving 15 bases between the germline ends. There are 13 residues in the CDR3. The CDR3 region has the DNA TGTGCCATCAGGATCGGGACTGCTGGTGAGCAGTTCTTC. This encodes CAIRIGTAGEQFF.

V is TRBV28 and J is TRBJ1-5, with 7 bases aligning to TRBD1. The germline V gene encodes CDR1 MDHEN and CDR2 SYDVKM. The CDR3 has 15 residues. V lost 5 bases to trimming and J lost 0 bases; unmatched junction nucleotides: 4. The CDR3 here is CASSTGANSNQPQHF. CDR3 bases: TGTGCCAGCAGTACAGGGGCTAATAGCAATCAGCCCCAGCATTTT.

Many counts were recorded for this clone. The J gene is TRBJ2-3, the V gene TRBV27, with TRBD2 as a possible D gene (6 bases). This CDR3 is 14 amino acids long. Trimming stripped 7 bases from V and 0 bases from J, with 11 bases between. Per germline, CDR1 MNHEY and CDR2 SMNVEV (reference sequence). The chain's CDR3 is CASNTGVSTDTQYF. The CDR3 nucleotides read TGTGCCAGCAATACGGGAGTTAGCACAGATACGCAGTATTTT.

V and J are TRBV6-6 and TRBJ2-5, with D possibly TRBD2 on 5 matching bases. Trimming left V 8 bases short and J 5 bases short, with 12 bases between. Germline CDR1 and CDR2: MNHNY and SVGAGI (reference sequence). The CDR3 totals 12 residues. CDR3 protein: CASGWTGETQYF. The CDR3 nucleotides are TGTGCCAGCGGGTGGACGGGGGAGACCCAGTACTTC.

V usage is TRBV11-1 and J usage is TRBJ2-1; 8 bases fit TRBD1. The CDR3 runs to 15 residues. Germline V CDR1 and CDR2: SGHAT, FQDESV (reference sequence). V lost 5 bases to trimming and J lost 9 bases; unmatched junction nucleotides: 12. CDR3 sequence (DNA): TGTGCCAGCAGCGAAACGGACAGGGTTACAGGTGAGCAGTTCTTC. Translated: CASSETDRVTGEQFF.

This rearrangement joins TRBV7-8 to TRBJ1-5; a weak D match, TRBD1 (5 bases). Trimming left V 2 bases short and J 2 bases short, with 13 bases between. The germline gives CDR1 SGHVS, CDR2 FQNEAQ. This CDR3 has 16 residues. The chain's CDR3 is CASSLSVGGGNQPQHF. CDR3 coding DNA: TGTGCCAGCAGCTTAAGCGTGGGGGGTGGCAATCAGCCCCAGCATTTT.

The chain uses TRBV6-5 and TRBJ1-1, with 7 bases matching TRBD1. There are 11 residues in the CDR3. Per germline, CDR1 MNHEY and CDR2 SVGAGI. Trimming took 10 bases from V and 8 from J; bases not matched to a gene: 7. CDR3 sequence: CATRQGPEAFF. DNA of the CDR3: TGTGCCACCCGACAGGGTCCCGAAGCTTTCTTT.

J is TRBJ1-1 and V is TRBV14; no reliable D call. The CDR3 is 15 amino acids. Deletions cut 0 bases from V and 3 bases from J, with 11 bases between. Germline lookup yields CDR1 SGHDN and CDR2 FVKESK. CDR3 nucleotides: TGTGCCAGCAGCCAAGACCCCGGCGGGCACACTGAAGCTTTCTTT. Its protein is CASSQDPGGHTEAFF.

The chain uses TRBV5-6 and TRBJ1-3, with 8 bases that match TRBD1. CDR1 is SGHDT and CDR2 is YYEEEE in the germline V gene. CDR3 size: 17 residues. With V trimmed by 4 bases and J by 0 bases, 9 bases remained unmatched. The CDR3 DNA reads TGTGCCAGCAGCACCCCGACAGGGGCCCTCTCTGGAAACACCATATATTTT. Its protein is CASSTPTGALSGNTIYF. The variable domain in full, completed from reference TRBV5-6 and TRBJ1-3, reads DAGVTQSPTHLIKTRGQQVTLRCSPKSGHDTVSWYQQALGQGPQFIFQYYEEEERQRGNFPDRFSGHQFPNYSSELNVNALLLGDSALYLCASSTPTGALSGNTIYFGEGSWLTVV.

The chain joins TRBV9 to TRBJ1-1, with D unresolved. V gave up 0 bases and J gave up 8 bases, with 8 bases separating them. The CDR3 length is 12 residues. Germline values: CDR1 SGDLS, CDR2 YYNGEE. CDR3 DNA sequence: TGTGCCAGCAGCGTAGAAGGAGGAGAAGCTTTCTTT. Encoded protein: CASSVEGGEAFF.